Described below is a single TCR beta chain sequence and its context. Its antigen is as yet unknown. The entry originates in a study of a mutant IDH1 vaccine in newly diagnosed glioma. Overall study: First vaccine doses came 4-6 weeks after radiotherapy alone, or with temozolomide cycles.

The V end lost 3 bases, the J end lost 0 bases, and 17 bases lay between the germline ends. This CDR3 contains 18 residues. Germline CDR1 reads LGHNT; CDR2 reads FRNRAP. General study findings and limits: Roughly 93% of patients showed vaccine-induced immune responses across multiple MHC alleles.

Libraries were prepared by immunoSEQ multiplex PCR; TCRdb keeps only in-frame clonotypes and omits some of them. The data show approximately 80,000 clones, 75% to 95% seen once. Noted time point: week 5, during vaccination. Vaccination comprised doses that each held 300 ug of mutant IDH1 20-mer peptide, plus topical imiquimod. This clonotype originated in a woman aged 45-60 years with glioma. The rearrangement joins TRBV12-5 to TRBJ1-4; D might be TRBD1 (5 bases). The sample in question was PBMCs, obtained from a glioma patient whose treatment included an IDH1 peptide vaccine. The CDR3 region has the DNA TGTGCTAGTGGTTTTCCCCTGGGACGCCAACCAACTAATGAAAAACTGTTTTTT. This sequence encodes CASGFPLGRQPTNEKLFF.